This T cell receptor (beta chain) was sequenced for a study of blood T cell repertoires in COVID-19. J was trimmed by 0 bases and V by 9 bases; bases with no gene match: 10. The CDR3 extends over 15 amino acids. Germline V gene data show CDR1 as LNHDA and CDR2 as SQIVND (reference sequence). Assay used: immunoSEQ multiplex PCR; TCRdb lists only in-frame clones, some missing. The sample holds fewer than 60,000 clones, roughly 90% seen once. The TCR comes from a human donor in a cohort sampled during active COVID-19. The gene calls are TRBV19 and TRBJ1-1, with 7 positions matching TRBD1. The material sequenced was peripheral blood. The CDR3 DNA reads as TGTGCCAGCAATCCGAGGGGGCAAGTGAACACTGAAGCTTTCTTT. This encodes CASNPRGQVNTEAFF.